This T cell receptor beta chain was identified in a study of graft-versus-host responses after intestinal transplantation. In the study overall: The whole recipient group had anti-thymocyte globulin induction followed by tacrolimus and steroids for about three years. Study findings and constraints: Recipient marrow showed GvH clones, some seen first in ileum or blood. Allografts from individuals with graft-donor T cell macrochimerism displayed high graft-versus-host to host-versus-graft clonal ratios.

This table comes from immunoSEQ multiplex PCR, and its TCRdb copy is limited to in-frame clones, with some not included. The sample comprises around 67,000 clones, about 87% of which are singletons, and roughly 0.4% rests with the top ten. On this clone: Its antigen remains unknown.

This CDR3 comprises 10 residues. V dropped 8 bases and J dropped 7; count of bases not matched to a gene: 4. Per germline, CDR1 GTSNPN and CDR2 SVGIG (reference sequence). This TCR came from a human donor who was the organ donor for an intestinal transplant. Sequences were derived from unstimulated CD4+ T cells sorted from spleen or lymph node cells, sampled before transplant. V and J are TRBV30 and TRBJ1-2, with TRBD1 identical over 7 bases. CDR3: CAVTGVGYTF. The CDR3 region has the DNA TGTGCCGTTACAGGGGTTGGCTACACCTTC.